This TCR beta chain comes out of a study of blood T cell repertoires in COVID-19. Assay used: immunoSEQ multiplex PCR; TCRdb lists only in-frame clones, some missing. Found here are 150,000 to 200,000 clones, 84% of them singletons; the top ten hold about 14%. The germline CDR1 and CDR2 sequences are MDHEN and SYDVKM. V lost 6 bases to trimming and J lost 7 bases; unmatched junction nucleotides: 9. The CDR3 consists of 15 residues. Material for sequencing was peripheral blood. This receptor was identified in a woman in her 70s with COVID-19, enrolled during active disease. The gene calls are TRBV28 and TRBJ1-4; TRBD1 matches 9 bases. The CDR3 DNA sequence: TGTGCCAGCAGGCCTACCGGGACAGGGAGTGAAAAACTGTTTTTT. Encoded protein: CASRPTGTGSEKLFF.